Following are 20 T cell receptor beta chains from one sample sequenced in a study of T cell repertoires in cytomegalovirus infection. TCRdb ran MiXCR on the reads and lists one entry per CDR3 protein. Of under 850,000 distinct CDR3 sequences in the sample, 33% were seen once. No antigens are known for them. Specimen: cultured PBMCs, collected from culture after CMV antigen stimulation. Receptors were obtained from a human donor in good health (CMV status not recorded). Some clones in this sample may be carry-over from other donors' samples.

This clonotype was counted at least ten times. The chain is built from TRBV7-2 and TRBJ1-5, with D hard to call. Germline CDR1 and CDR2: SGHTA and FQGNSA. Trimming shortened V by 2 bases and J by 7 bases, and 12 bases separated the two germline ends. The CDR3 runs to 14 residues. The CDR3 DNA sequence: TGTGCCAGCAGCTTAAGTGGGCTGAGCCAGCCCCAGCATTTT. It yields the protein CASSLSGLSQPQHF.

J is TRBJ1-1 and V is TRBV19, with D uncertain. V was shortened by 1 base and J by 3 bases, with 9 bases between the two germline ends. CDR3 length: 14 residues. Looked up from germline, CDR1 is LNHDA and CDR2 is SQIVND (reference sequence). CDR3 coding DNA: TGTGCCAGTAGTATAGGGGCGGCGCACACTGAAGCTTTCTTT. It encodes CASSIGAAHTEAFF.

The CDR3 nucleotides read TGTGCCACCAGCACCCGGAATCTAGCGGGGGGCACAGATACGCAGTATTTT. Translating it yields CATSTRNLAGGTDTQYF. The V gene is TRBV15, the J gene TRBJ2-3; 10 positions match TRBD2. The V and J ends lost 4 bases and 1 base, in that order; junction bases with no gene match: 8. The CDR3 length is 17 residues. The germline V gene has CDR1 LNHNV and CDR2 YYDKDF (reference sequence).

This clonotype was recorded a few times. The V call is TRBV11-2, the J call TRBJ1-1; maybe TRBD1 (6 bases). Germline V gene data show CDR1 as SGHAT and CDR2 as FQNNGV. The CDR3 spans 16 residues. Trimming left V 6 bases short and J 1 base short, with 18 bases between. The DNA of the CDR3 is TGTGCCAGCAGACCAATCGGGGGGGCCGGGAACACTGAAGCTTTCTTT. Its protein product is CASRPIGGAGNTEAFF.

The chain links TRBV2 to TRBJ2-2, with D tentatively TRBD2 (6 bases). Germline assignment: CDR1 SNHLY and CDR2 FYNNEI. Trimming removed 6 bases at V and 4 bases at J, with 12 bases between. The CDR3 has 14 amino acids. DNA for the CDR3: TGTGCCAGCAGGAAAGGTAGCGGCACCGGGGAGCTGTTTTTT. This sequence encodes CASRKGSGTGELFF.

This sequence joins TRBV6-4 and TRBJ2-3; TRBD2 agrees at 11 bases. With V trimmed by 6 bases and J by 4 bases, 3 bases remained unmatched. Germline CDR1 MRHNA, CDR2 SNTAGT. The length of the CDR3 is 14 residues. The CDR3 loop reads CASRLAGDADTQYF. CDR3 DNA: TGTGCCAGCAGACTAGCGGGGGATGCAGATACGCAGTATTTT.

This clonotype was observed a handful of times. The rearrangement uses TRBV6-1 and TRBJ1-1; D may be TRBD1 (6 bases). Germline V gene sequence: CDR1 MNHNS, CDR2 SASEGT. This CDR3 has 16 amino acids. The germline V and J ends were trimmed by 5 bases and 7 bases, with 23 bases remaining between them. The CDR3 is CASSIRVGRGLSEAFF. In nucleotides, the CDR3 is TGTGCCAGCAGTATCCGCGTGGGCCGGGGGCTGAGTGAAGCTTTCTTT.

This clonotype was found a few times. The rearrangement joins TRBV27 to TRBJ1-1; D is perhaps TRBD1 (6 bases). CDR1 is MNHEY and CDR2 is SMNVEV in the germline V gene (reference sequence). V lost 0 bases and J 0 bases, leaving 11 bases between the germline ends. The CDR3 totals 16 residues. The CDR3 bases are TGTGCCAGCAGTTTATCACAGGGACACATGAACACTGAAGCTTTCTTT. Translating gives CASSLSQGHMNTEAFF.

Only one count was recorded for this clonotype. V gene TRBV7-6 combines with J gene TRBJ1-6, with TRBD1 identical over 8 bases. This CDR3 is 15 amino acids long. J lost 8 bases, V lost 8 bases, and 11 bases had no gene match. Germline CDR1 and CDR2: SGHVS and FNYEAQ. The CDR3 DNA reads TGTGCCAGCTCCCGGCAGGGGGCGCCGGATTCACCCCTCCACTTT. Translating gives CASSRQGAPDSPLHF.

V usage is TRBV27 and J usage is TRBJ2-2; 13 bases fit TRBD2. Trimming removed 5 bases from V and 4 bases from J; junction bases left unmatched: 4. Germline V gene sequence: CDR1 MNHEY, CDR2 SMNVEV (reference sequence). The CDR3 is 16 residues long. The CDR3 loop reads CASSLRLAGGTGELFF. CDR3 coding DNA: TGTGCCAGCAGTCTCCGACTAGCGGGGGGCACCGGGGAGCTGTTTTTT.

CDR3 bases: TGTGCCAGCAGTGATCCGCAGGGGGGGCTGTACGAGCAGTACTTC. Translated, it gives CASSDPQGGLYEQYF. The chain joins TRBV2 to TRBJ2-7; perhaps D is TRBD1 or TRBD2 (7 bases each). Between the trimmed V and J ends, which lost 3 bases and 4 bases, there was a span of 16 bases. The CDR3 is made up of 15 amino acids. Germline loops: CDR1 SNHLY, CDR2 FYNNEI.

This clonotype was seen more than once but under ten times. This rearrangement joins TRBV10-3 to TRBJ1-1; maybe TRBD1 (5 bases). CDR3 length: 14 residues. Germline values: CDR1 ENHRY, CDR2 SYGVKD. V lost 5 bases, J lost 1 base, and 11 bases lay in between. The CDR3 coding sequence is TGTGCCATCAGTCGCGGGGCGCAGAACACTGAAGCTTTCTTT. Its translation: CAISRGAQNTEAFF.

The chain employs TRBV20-1 and TRBJ2-3; D may be TRBD1 (5 bases). This CDR3 comprises 16 residues. Germline V lookup: CDR1 DFQATT, CDR2 SNEGSKA (reference sequence). Trimming took 2 bases from V and 1 from J, leaving 16 bases between them. CDR3 DNA sequence: TGCAGTGCTAGACGGCGACAGTTTTCAGGCACAGATACGCAGTATTTT. As protein: CSARRRQFSGTDTQYF.

This clonotype was seen a few times. This chain joins TRBV19 and TRBJ2-1; D call uncertain. CDR3 size: 15 residues. Germline CDR1 is LNHDA and CDR2 is SQIVND (reference sequence). Trimming stripped 6 bases from V and 0 bases from J, with 12 bases between. The CDR3 nucleotides are TGTGCCAGTAGCCCGACGGCTAGCTCCTACAATGAGCAGTTCTTC. This encodes CASSPTASSYNEQFF.

This rearrangement joins TRBV5-6 to TRBJ1-4; 11 bases match TRBD1. Germline lookup yields CDR1 SGHDT and CDR2 YYEEEE. Trimming took 5 bases from V and 6 from J; bases not matched to a gene: 9. This CDR3 has 16 residues. Here the CDR3 DNA reads TGTGCCAGCAGACCGGCGTGGACAGGGGGCGATGAAAAACTGTTTTTT. This encodes CASRPAWTGGDEKLFF.

J is TRBJ2-7 and V is TRBV6-2 or TRBV6-3; 8 bases match TRBD2. J lost 0 bases, V lost 6 bases, and 10 bases had no gene match. This CDR3 region has 16 residues. Germline V gene data show CDR1 as MNHEY and CDR2 as SVGEGT. The CDR3 here is CASSGRGRGGSYEQYF. The CDR3 bases are TGTGCCAGCAGCGGGAGGGGACGGGGAGGCTCCTACGAGCAGTACTTC.

The chain couples TRBV10-3 to TRBJ2-7, with TRBD1 matching over 7 bases. The trim removed 6 bases at V and 0 bases at J, leaving 11 bases unmatched. The CDR3 has 16 residues. Germline V gene sequence: CDR1 ENHRY, CDR2 SYGVKD. CDR3 sequence reads: CAIRKDRSRDSYEQYF. The CDR3 region has the DNA TGTGCCATCAGGAAGGACAGGAGTAGGGACTCCTACGAGCAGTACTTC.

The chain links TRBV29-1 to TRBJ2-2; D assignment may be TRBD1 or TRBD2 (5 bases each). V lost 5 bases to trimming and J lost 6 bases, with 10 bases between them. The CDR3 contains 12 residues. From germline, CDR1 is SQVTM and CDR2 ANQGSEA. Here the CDR3 reads CSVRQGPGELFF. CDR3 nucleotides: TGCAGCGTTCGCCAGGGACCCGGGGAGCTGTTTTTT.

The rearrangement links TRBV5-1 to TRBJ2-3, with 9 nucleotides matching TRBD2. CDR1 is SGHRS, CDR2 YFSETQ, per germline. The CDR3 has 17 residues. J lost 2 bases, V lost 5 bases, and 12 bases had no gene match. DNA for the CDR3: TGCGCCAGCAGGAAAAGGGGGACTAGCCCTTACACAGATACGCAGTATTTT. Residues: CASRKRGTSPYTDTQYF.

This clonotype was counted only a few times. CDR3: CASSARQWEQYF. Here the CDR3 DNA reads TGTGCCAGCAGTGCTCGACAGTGGGAGCAGTACTTC. The rearrangement uses TRBV6-1 and TRBJ2-7, with D possibly matching TRBD1 (5 bases). The CDR3 consists of 12 residues. Trimming took 4 bases from V and 7 from J, leaving 11 bases between them. Looked up from germline, CDR1 is MNHNS and CDR2 is SASEGT.